This T cell receptor beta chain was documented in a study of T cell responses to AZD1222 COVID-19 vaccine. Study context: Some second doses came at about 4 weeks and others at about 12 weeks; these were pooled. Study-wide points: A mostly white British donor set with more females was recruited, and clonal diversity was possibly underestimated. Within unmutated variant regions lay the reported targets of nearly half of spike-specific TCRs. Vaccine-associated CD4 TCRs spanned spike, dominant at 160-218 and 743-854.

CDR1 and CDR2 from the germline V gene are SGHVS and FQNEAQ. The length of the CDR3 is 13 residues. Trimming cost V 1 base and J 4 bases, with 4 bases left between them. The assay was immunoSEQ multiplex PCR, and TCRdb's table has in-frame clones only and misses some. The sample lists around 67,000 clones; around 84% were seen once. To note about this clone: As yet, its antigen is unknown.

The material sequenced was peripheral blood, taken on day 0 of AZD1222 vaccination. The gene calls are TRBV7-8 and TRBJ2-2, with D hard to call. The TCR comes from an adult in good health. The CDR3 reads CASSLVSTGELFF. The DNA for the CDR3 is TGTGCCAGCAGCTTAGTTTCCACCGGGGAGCTGTTTTTT.